This TCR beta chain appears in the sequencing data of a study of Tregs in tolerant kidney transplant recipients. At the level of the study: CFSE-labeled recipient PBMCs were cultured six to seven days with irradiated graft donor PBMCs, then FACS-sorted.

V gave up 7 bases and J gave up 4 bases, with 10 bases separating them. CDR1 is DFQATT and CDR2 is SNEGSKA in the germline V gene (reference sequence). The CDR3 contains 11 residues. Measured with immunoSEQ multiplex PCR; TCRdb has only the in-frame clones, and not every one. The table includes about 5,000 clones, 40% detected once. Study-wide points: Tregs expanded with activated donor B cells seemed most donor-specific. Biological reproducibility was not directly addressed, but technical replication error appeared minimal. Findings come from small patient numbers and require larger validation.

Of note for this clone: Its antigen remains unknown.

The source is a human donor in good health. The material sequenced was CD8+ T cells from blood cultured with allogeneic cells. The chain is built from TRBV20-1 and TRBJ1-1, with D perhaps matching TRBD1 (5 bases). CDR3 DNA sequence: TGCAGTGGAGCCAGGGCCACTGAAGCTTTCTTT. Residues: CSGARATEAFF.